This T cell receptor beta chain was sequenced for a study of neoadjuvant anti-PD-1 for oral cavity cancer. Study findings and constraints: Only three patients per response group were TCR-analyzed; validation needed. Higher pretreatment Treg/Th17 ratios tracked higher pretreatment blood clonality.

Patients were newly diagnosed with stage II-IVA oral cavity squamous cell carcinoma without prior systemic or radiation treatment. The germline V gene encodes CDR1 MGHRA and CDR2 YSYEKL. CDR3 length: 17 residues. The V gene lost 1 base and the J gene lost 1 base, with 14 bases spanning the gap. TCRdb keeps only in-frame clones here, not all; method: immunoSEQ multiplex PCR. The sample records some 15,000 clones, about 60% being singletons. This clone has a handful of counts. What it binds is unknown. The clonotype comes from a person aged 35 to 85 with oral cavity squamous cell carcinoma. This specimen was PBMCs, taken before nivolumab (anti-PD-1) treatment. The V and J genes are TRBV4-1 and TRBJ2-1; unclear D gene. The CDR3 is CASSQGLRTPSYNEQFF. CDR3 bases: TGCGCCAGCAGCCAAGGTCTCCGAACTCCATCCTACAATGAGCAGTTCTTC.